The TCR beta chain under discussion was sequenced for a study of cytomegalovirus exposure and HLA in healthy donors. Study-wide results and caveats: One later analysis, an examination of the 120 validation repertoires, found that first-cohort TCR clusters tended to co-occur in them. Testing in vitro showed a few CMV-associated chains specific for CMV antigens.

Using immunoSEQ multiplex PCR, the repertoire was profiled, and TCRdb retains in-frame clones only, with some absent. The sample includes some 200,000 clones, about 89% of them seen just once. The CDR3 extends over 14 amino acids. Germline V gene sequence: CDR1 SNHLY, CDR2 FYNNEI. With 6 bases removed from V and 2 bases from J, the gap between germline ends came to 11 bases. On this clone itself: Its target is not known.

Sequenced sample: PBMCs. The chain carries TRBV2 and TRBJ2-1; no reliable D call. The TCR sequence derives from a man aged 25 to 45 in good health and CMV-seropositive. The CDR3 here is CASSAPGPYNEQFF. DNA for the CDR3: TGTGCCAGCAGCGCCCCCGGGCCCTACAATGAGCAGTTCTTC.